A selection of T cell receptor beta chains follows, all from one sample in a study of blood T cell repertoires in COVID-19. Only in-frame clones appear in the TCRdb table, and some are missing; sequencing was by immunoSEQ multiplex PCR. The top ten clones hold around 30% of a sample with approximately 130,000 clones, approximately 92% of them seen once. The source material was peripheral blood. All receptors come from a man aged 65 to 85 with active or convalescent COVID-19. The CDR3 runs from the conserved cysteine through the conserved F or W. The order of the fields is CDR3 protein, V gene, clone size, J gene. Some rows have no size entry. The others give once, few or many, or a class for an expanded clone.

CASSAAGQGYEQFF,TRBV6-4,.,TRBJ2-1
CASSSPSQGKETQYF,TRBV27,.,TRBJ2-5
CASSLTGQPQHF,TRBV5-6,.,TRBJ1-5
CATSEGGVETQYF,TRBV24-1,.,TRBJ2-5
CASSPPRAGENTGELFF,TRBV18,.,TRBJ2-2
CASSSLIGTGDEKLFF,TRBV5-1,.,TRBJ1-4
CASKQGNQPQHF,TRBV6-1,.,TRBJ1-5
CASSYMEDRETQYF,TRBV6-6,.,TRBJ2-3
CAISESPPGGFAFF,TRBV10-3,.,TRBJ1-1
CASKQGTNEKLFF,TRBV30,.,TRBJ1-4
CASSRQGYGYTF,TRBV28,.,TRBJ1-2
CASTPTGGRYGEKLFF,TRBV27,once,TRBJ1-4
CASSRGQGDNQPQHF,TRBV7-8,.,TRBJ1-5
CASSALREGNEQFF,TRBV10-2,.,TRBJ2-1